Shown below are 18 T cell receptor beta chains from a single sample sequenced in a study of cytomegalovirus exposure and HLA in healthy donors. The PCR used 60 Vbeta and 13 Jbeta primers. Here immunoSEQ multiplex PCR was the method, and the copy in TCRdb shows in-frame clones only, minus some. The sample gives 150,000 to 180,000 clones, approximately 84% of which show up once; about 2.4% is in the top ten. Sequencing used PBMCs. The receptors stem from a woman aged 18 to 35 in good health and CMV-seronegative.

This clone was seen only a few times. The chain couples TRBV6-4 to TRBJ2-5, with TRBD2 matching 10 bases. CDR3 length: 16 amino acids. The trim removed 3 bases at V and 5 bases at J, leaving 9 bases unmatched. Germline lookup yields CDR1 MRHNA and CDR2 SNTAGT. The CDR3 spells CASSEGASGGQETQYF. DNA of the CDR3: TGTGCCAGCAGTGAAGGGGCTAGCGGGGGCCAGGAGACCCAGTACTTC.

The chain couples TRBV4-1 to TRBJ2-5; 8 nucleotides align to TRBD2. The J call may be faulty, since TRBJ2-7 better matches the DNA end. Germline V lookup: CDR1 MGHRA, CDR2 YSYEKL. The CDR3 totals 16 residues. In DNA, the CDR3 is TGCGCCAGCAGCCCCGGGGGGGGCAAGGGAATACACGAGCAGTACTTC. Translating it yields CASSPGGGKGIHEQYF.

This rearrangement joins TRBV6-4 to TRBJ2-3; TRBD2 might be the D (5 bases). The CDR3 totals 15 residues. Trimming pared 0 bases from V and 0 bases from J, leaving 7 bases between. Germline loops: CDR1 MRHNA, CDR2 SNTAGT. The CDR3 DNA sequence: TGTGCCAGCAGTGACTCTAGAGGGAGCACAGATACGCAGTATTTT. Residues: CASSDSRGSTDTQYF.

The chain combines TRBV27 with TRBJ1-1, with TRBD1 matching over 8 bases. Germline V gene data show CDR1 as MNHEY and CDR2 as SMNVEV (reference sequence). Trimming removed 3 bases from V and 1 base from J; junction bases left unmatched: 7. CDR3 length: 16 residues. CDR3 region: CASSLGAGTGNTEAFF. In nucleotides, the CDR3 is TGTGCCAGCAGTTTGGGTGCGGGGACAGGGAACACTGAAGCTTTCTTT.

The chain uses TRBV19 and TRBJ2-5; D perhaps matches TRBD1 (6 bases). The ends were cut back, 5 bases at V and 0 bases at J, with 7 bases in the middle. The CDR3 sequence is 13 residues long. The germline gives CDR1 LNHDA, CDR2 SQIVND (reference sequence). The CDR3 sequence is CASSQGYQETQYF. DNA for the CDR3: TGTGCCAGTAGTCAGGGGTACCAAGAGACCCAGTACTTC.

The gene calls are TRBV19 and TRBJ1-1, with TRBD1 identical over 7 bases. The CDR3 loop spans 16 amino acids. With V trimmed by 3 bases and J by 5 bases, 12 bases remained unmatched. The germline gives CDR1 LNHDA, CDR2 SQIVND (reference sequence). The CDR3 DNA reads TGTGCCAGTAGTATTCTAGCTAGGGGGCTTGGTACTGAAGCTTTCTTT. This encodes CASSILARGLGTEAFF. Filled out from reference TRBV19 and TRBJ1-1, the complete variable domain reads DGGITQSPKYLFRKEGQNVTLSCEQNLNHDAMYWYRQDPGQGLRLIYYSQIVNDFQKGDIAEGYSVSREKKESFPLTVTSAQKNPTAFYLCASSILARGLGTEAFFGQGTRLTVV.

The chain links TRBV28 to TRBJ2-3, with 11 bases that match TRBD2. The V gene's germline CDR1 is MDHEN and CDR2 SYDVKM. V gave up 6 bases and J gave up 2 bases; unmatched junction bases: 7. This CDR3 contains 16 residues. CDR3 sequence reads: CASSSGTSGNTDTQYF. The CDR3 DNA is TGTGCCAGCAGCTCCGGGACTAGCGGTAACACAGATACGCAGTATTTT.

CDR3 in amino acids: CASSQDPRETQYF. The CDR3, as DNA: TGCGCCAGCAGCCAAGATCCACGGGAGACCCAGTACTTC. The rearrangement joins TRBV4-1 to TRBJ2-5; the D is unclear. Trimming removed 0 bases at V and 5 bases at J, with 7 bases between. CDR1 is MGHRA and CDR2 is YSYEKL in the germline V gene. The CDR3 is made up of 13 amino acids.

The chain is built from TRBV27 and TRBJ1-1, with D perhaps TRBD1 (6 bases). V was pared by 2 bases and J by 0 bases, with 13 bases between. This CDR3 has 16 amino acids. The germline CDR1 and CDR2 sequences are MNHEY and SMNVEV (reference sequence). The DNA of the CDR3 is TGTGCCAGCAGTTTAGGGGGCACTAGTCTGAACACTGAAGCTTTCTTT. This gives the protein CASSLGGTSLNTEAFF.

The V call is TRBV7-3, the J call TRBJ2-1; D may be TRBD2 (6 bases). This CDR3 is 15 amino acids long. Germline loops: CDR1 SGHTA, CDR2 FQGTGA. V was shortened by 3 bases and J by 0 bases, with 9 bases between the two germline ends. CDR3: CASSLEGISYNEQFF. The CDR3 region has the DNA TGTGCCAGCAGCTTGGAGGGGATCTCCTACAATGAGCAGTTCTTC. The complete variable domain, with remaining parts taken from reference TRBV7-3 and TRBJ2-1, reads GAGVSQTPSNKVTEKGKYVELRCDPISGHTALYWYRQSLGQGPEFLIYFQGTGAADDSGLPNDRFFAVRPEGSVSTLKIQRTERGDSAVYLCASSLEGISYNEQFFGPGTRLTVL.

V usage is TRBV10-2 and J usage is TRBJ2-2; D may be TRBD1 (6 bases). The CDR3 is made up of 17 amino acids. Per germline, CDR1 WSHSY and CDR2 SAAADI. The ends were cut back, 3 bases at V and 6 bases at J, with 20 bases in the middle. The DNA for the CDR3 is TGCGCCAGCAGTGAACGGACCTGGGACAATTGGGCCGGGGAGCTGTTTTTT. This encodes CASSERTWDNWAGELFF.

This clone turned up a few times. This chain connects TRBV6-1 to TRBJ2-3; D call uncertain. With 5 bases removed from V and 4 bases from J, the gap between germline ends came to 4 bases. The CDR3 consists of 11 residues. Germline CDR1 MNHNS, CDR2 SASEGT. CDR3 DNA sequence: TGTGCCAGCAGTCGGGCAGATACGCAGTATTTT. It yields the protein CASSRADTQYF.

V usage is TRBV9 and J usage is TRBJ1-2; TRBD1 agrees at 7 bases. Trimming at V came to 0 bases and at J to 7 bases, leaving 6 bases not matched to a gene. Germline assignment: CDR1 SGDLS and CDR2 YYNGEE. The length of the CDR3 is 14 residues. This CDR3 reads CASSVDRQGGGYTF. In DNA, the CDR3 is TGTGCCAGCAGCGTAGATCGACAGGGAGGTGGCTACACCTTC.

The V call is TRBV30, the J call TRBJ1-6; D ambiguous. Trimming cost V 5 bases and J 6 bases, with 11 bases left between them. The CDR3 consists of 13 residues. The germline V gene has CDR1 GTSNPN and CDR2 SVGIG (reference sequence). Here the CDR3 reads CAWVGFGNSPLHF. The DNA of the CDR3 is TGTGCCTGGGTGGGCTTTGGTAATTCACCCCTCCACTTT.

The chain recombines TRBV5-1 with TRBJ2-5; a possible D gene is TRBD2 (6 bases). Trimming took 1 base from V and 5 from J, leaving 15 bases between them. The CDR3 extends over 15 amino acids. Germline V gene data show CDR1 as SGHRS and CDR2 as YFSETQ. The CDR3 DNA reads TGCGCCAGCAGCTTGTCTCCTAGCGCCGAGGAGACCCAGTACTTC. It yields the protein CASSLSPSAEETQYF.

Written as DNA, the CDR3 is TGTGCCAGCAGCGGAGTAACGGGAGGGCCGATTCAGAACAATGAGCAGTTCTTC. This translates into CASSGVTGGPIQNNEQFF. This sequence joins TRBV7-2 and TRBJ2-1; 8 nucleotides align to TRBD2. This CDR3 has 18 residues. Trimming took 5 bases from V and 5 from J; bases not matched to a gene: 17. CDR1 is SGHTA, CDR2 FQGNSA, per germline. Full variable domain (rest looked up from reference TRBV7-2 and TRBJ2-1): GAGVSQSPSNKVTEKGKDVELRCDPISGHTALYWYRQSLGQGLEFLIYFQGNSAPDKSGLPSDRFSAERTGGSVSTLTIQRTQQEDSAVYLCASSGVTGGPIQNNEQFFGPGTRLTVL.

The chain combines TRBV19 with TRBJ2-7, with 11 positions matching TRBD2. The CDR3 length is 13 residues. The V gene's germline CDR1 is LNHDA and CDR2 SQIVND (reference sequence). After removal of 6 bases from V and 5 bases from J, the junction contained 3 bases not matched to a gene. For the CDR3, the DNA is TGTGCCAGTAGCAGACTAGCGGGAAACGAGCAGTACTTC. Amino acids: CASSRLAGNEQYF. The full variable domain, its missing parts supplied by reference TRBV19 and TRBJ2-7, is DGGITQSPKYLFRKEGQNVTLSCEQNLNHDAMYWYRQDPGQGLRLIYYSQIVNDFQKGDIAEGYSVSREKKESFPLTVTSAQKNPTAFYLCASSRLAGNEQYFGPGTRLTVT.

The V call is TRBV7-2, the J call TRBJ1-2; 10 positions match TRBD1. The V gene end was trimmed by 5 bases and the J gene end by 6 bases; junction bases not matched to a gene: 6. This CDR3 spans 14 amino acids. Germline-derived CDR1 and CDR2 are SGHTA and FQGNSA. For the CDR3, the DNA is TGTGCCAGCAGCCACCGGGACAGGGGTAATGGCTACACCTTC. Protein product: CASSHRDRGNGYTF.